The 12 T cell receptor beta chains listed next were all sequenced from one sample in a study of cytotoxic CD8 clonotypes in ibrutinib-treated CLL. TCRdb's copy holds only in-frame clones and misses some; the assay was immunoSEQ multiplex PCR. The sample has under 300,000 clones; roughly 74% are singletons. Specimen: PBMCs, collected after 24 months of ibrutinib treatment. The receptors come from a human donor with chronic lymphocytic leukemia.

The chain is built from TRBV10-1 and TRBJ2-5, with 16 positions matching TRBD2. V lost 5 bases and J lost 5; bases outside the gene matches: 8. The CDR3 is 17 amino acids. Germline CDR1 WNHNN, CDR2 SYGVQD (reference sequence). The DNA for the CDR3 is TGCGCCAGCAGTCAGAAGGGACTAGCGGGAGGGGGGGAGACCCAGTACTTC. Translating gives CASSQKGLAGGGETQYF.

V and J are TRBV19 and TRBJ1-1; possible D gene TRBD1, 6 bases. CDR1 and CDR2 from the germline V gene are LNHDA and SQIVND (reference sequence). The CDR3 has 15 amino acids. Trimming took 5 bases from V and 5 from J, leaving 18 bases between them. The CDR3 loop reads CASSFVSGENTEAFF. In nucleotides, the CDR3 is TGTGCCAGTAGTTTCGTGTCAGGGGAGAATACTGAAGCTTTCTTT. Full variable domain (missing parts from reference TRBV19 and TRBJ1-1): DGGITQSPKYLFRKEGQNVTLSCEQNLNHDAMYWYRQDPGQGLRLIYYSQIVNDFQKGDIAEGYSVSREKKESFPLTVTSAQKNPTAFYLCASSFVSGENTEAFFGQGTRLTVV.

The chain is built from TRBV19 and TRBJ2-1, with 9 bases identical to TRBD1. Germline values: CDR1 LNHDA, CDR2 SQIVND (reference sequence). The CDR3 spans 13 residues. The ends lost 1 base at V and 8 bases at J; junction bases unmatched: 0. The CDR3 DNA reads TGTGCCAGTAGTATAGGGACAGGGGATGAGCAGTTCTTC. This gives the protein CASSIGTGDEQFF.

CDR3 bases: TGTGCCAGCTTCTCTCCGGGGTTGGGGAACTACGAGCAGTACTTC. Its translation is CASFSPGLGNYEQYF. This sequence joins TRBV11-2 and TRBJ2-7, with D perhaps matching TRBD2 (5 bases). CDR1 and CDR2 from the germline V gene are SGHAT and FQNNGV. This CDR3 has 15 amino acids. V was trimmed by 8 bases and J by 3 bases, leaving 20 bases between them.

V gene TRBV25-1 combines with J gene TRBJ2-3, with unresolved D. Germline-derived CDR1 and CDR2 are MGHDK and SYGVNS. The CDR3 is made up of 13 amino acids. Trimming shortened V by 0 bases and J by 2 bases, and 3 bases separated the two germline ends. CDR3 DNA: TGTGCCAGCAGTGAATATGCCACAGATACGCAGTATTTT. This codes for CASSEYATDTQYF.

This rearrangement joins TRBV7-9 to TRBJ1-2, with unresolved D. V was pared by 5 bases and J by 0 bases, with 22 bases between. The germline V gene encodes CDR1 SEHNR and CDR2 FQNEAQ (reference sequence). The length of the CDR3 is 18 residues. Here the CDR3 reads CASSRIPPDRRSNYGYTF. The CDR3 DNA reads TGTGCCAGCAGCCGAATACCTCCGGACCGAAGATCTAACTATGGCTACACCTTC.

This chain connects TRBV11-2 to TRBJ2-1, with D perhaps matching TRBD1 (6 bases). V dropped 5 bases and J dropped 4 bases, with 15 bases sitting between them. CDR1 and CDR2 (germline): SGHAT, FQNNGV. This CDR3 has 15 amino acids. The CDR3 DNA follows: TGTGCCAGCAGCCCCCGGACAGCTCTTTACAATGAGCAGTTCTTC. It translates to CASSPRTALYNEQFF.

This chain links TRBV27 with TRBJ2-1; D possibly matches TRBD1 or TRBD2 (6 bases each). V lost 8 bases and J 4 bases, leaving 9 bases between the germline ends. CDR3 length: 12 residues. Per the germline V gene, CDR1 is MNHEY and CDR2 is SMNVEV (reference sequence). The DNA of the CDR3 is TGTGCCAGCGGGGGGCGGTACAATGAGCAGTTCTTC. It encodes CASGGRYNEQFF.

This chain links TRBV7-6 with TRBJ2-7; TRBD2 is a possible D gene (7 bases). Looked up from germline, CDR1 is SGHVS and CDR2 is FNYEAQ. CDR3 length equals 15 residues. The V gene lost 1 base and the J gene lost 3 bases, with 13 bases spanning the gap. The DNA of the CDR3 is TGTGCCAGCAGCTTAGGGGCAGGGGAGGGCTACGAGCAGTACTTC. This codes for CASSLGAGEGYEQYF.

The V call is TRBV7-9, the J call TRBJ2-7; 7 nucleotides match TRBD1. Trimming at V came to 5 bases and at J to 5 bases, leaving 9 bases not matched to a gene. The V gene's germline CDR1 is SEHNR and CDR2 FQNEAQ (reference sequence). The CDR3 runs to 14 residues. For the CDR3, the DNA is TGTGCCAGCAGCCCAACGACAGGGTGGGACGAGCAGTACTTC. Translating gives CASSPTTGWDEQYF.

This chain uses TRBV9 with TRBJ2-3; 8 nucleotides agree with TRBD2. CDR1 is SGDLS and CDR2 is YYNGEE in the germline V gene. The ends lost 0 bases at V and 2 bases at J; junction bases unmatched: 5. The CDR3 sequence is 16 residues long. CDR3 coding DNA: TGTGCCAGCAGCGTAGATGGCGGGAGGTCCACAGATACGCAGTATTTT. Translation: CASSVDGGRSTDTQYF. The variable domain in full, completed from reference TRBV9 and TRBJ2-3, reads DSGVTQTPKHLITATGQRVTLRCSPRSGDLSVYWYQQSLDQGLQFLIQYYNGEERAKGNILERFSAQQFPDLHSELNLSSLELGDSALYFCASSVDGGRSTDTQYFGPGTRLTVL.

This clone was picked up one time. The genes are TRBV11-2 and TRBJ2-7, with a tentative D call TRBD1 (6 bases). Looked up from germline, CDR1 is SGHAT and CDR2 is FQNNGV. V lost 5 bases and J 3 bases, leaving 20 bases between the germline ends. CDR3 size: 16 residues. The CDR3 bases are TGTGCCAGCAGCCCGACCTTATCAGACAGGAACTACGAGCAGTACTTC. This sequence encodes CASSPTLSDRNYEQYF. Drawing the rest from reference TRBV11-2 and TRBJ2-7, the complete variable domain is EAGVAQSPRYKIIEKRQSVAFWCNPISGHATLYWYQQILGQGPKLLIQFQNNGVVDDSQLPKDRFSAERLKGVDSTLKIQPAKLEDSAVYLCASSPTLSDRNYEQYFGPGTRLTVT.